The 18 T cell receptor beta chains in this list originate from one sample, sequenced in a study of neurological immune-mediated disorders. Each CDR3 protein is one row after TCRdb ran MiXCR on the 5' RACE reads. The profile shows about 50,000 distinct CDR3 sequences, about 9.3% of them singletons. The sample taken for sequencing was PBMCs. The receptors originated from a woman in her 40s with HTLV-1-associated myelopathy (HAM/TSP).

CDR3 DNA: TGCGCCAGCAGCTTGGTGTCCGCTAACACCGGGGAGCTGTTTTTT. It specifies CASSLVSANTGELFF. The chain has TRBV5-1 and TRBJ2-2; D call uncertain. This CDR3 region has 15 residues. V dropped 0 bases and J dropped 2 bases, with 8 bases sitting between them. CDR1 and CDR2 (germline): SGHRS, YFSETQ.

This clonotype was counted ten times or more. V gene TRBV5-1 combines with J gene TRBJ1-5; D may be TRBD1 (6 bases). The V gene's germline CDR1 is SGHRS and CDR2 YFSETQ. The CDR3 is 16 amino acids. The ends were cut back, 2 bases at V and 6 bases at J, with 18 bases in the middle. The CDR3 region has the DNA TGCGCCAGCAGCTTTGATGACAGGTGGGGCGCTCAGCCCCAGCATTTT. Its translation is CASSFDDRWGAQPQHF.

This clonotype was found many times. CDR3 sequence (DNA): TGCAGCGTCCTCCCCTCCGGGGGCACGTATGGCTACACCTTC. This gives the protein CSVLPSGGTYGYTF. The chain carries TRBV29-1 and TRBJ1-2; a weak D match, TRBD1 (6 bases). Trimming shortened V by 6 bases and J by 5 bases, and 19 bases separated the two germline ends. Germline CDR1 is SQVTM and CDR2 is ANQGSEA. The CDR3 contains 14 residues.

This clonotype was detected many times. The V call is TRBV18, the J call TRBJ2-5, with TRBD1 matching over 7 bases. Trimming removed 6 bases from V and 3 bases from J; junction bases left unmatched: 10. CDR1 and CDR2 (germline): KGHSH, LQKENI. The CDR3 is 15 amino acids. In DNA, the CDR3 is TGTGCCAGCTCCCGCCCGGGACAGCTAAAAGAGACCCAGTACTTC. It translates to CASSRPGQLKETQYF.

This clonotype occurred many times. The chain is built from TRBV3-1 and TRBJ2-3; 9 bases map to TRBD1. Germline V CDR1 and CDR2: LGHDT, YNNKEL (reference sequence). CDR3 size: 15 residues. V lost 3 bases and J lost 1; bases outside the gene matches: 2. The CDR3 DNA reads as TGTGCCAGCAGCCAGAGGACAGGGGGCACAGATACGCAGTATTTT. Translation gives CASSQRTGGTDTQYF.

This clonotype has a count of ten or more. The V call is TRBV5-6, the J call TRBJ1-6; TRBD1 matches 8 bases. In germline, CDR1 is SGHDT, CDR2 YYEEEE. This CDR3 region has 14 residues. V lost 3 bases to trimming and J lost 9 bases; unmatched junction nucleotides: 5. The CDR3 DNA reads as TGTGCCAGCAGCTCCGACAGGGGACGTTCACCCCTCCACTTT. This translates into CASSSDRGRSPLHF.

V is TRBV6-1 and J is TRBJ1-1, with 7 nucleotides matching TRBD1. The CDR3 has 15 residues. V dropped 3 bases and J dropped 1; count of bases not matched to a gene: 5. Per the germline V gene, CDR1 is MNHNS and CDR2 is SASEGT. In DNA form, the CDR3 reads TGTGCCAGCAGTGACCGACAGGGAGGGAACACTGAAGCTTTCTTT. Translation: CASSDRQGGNTEAFF.

Ten or more counts support this clonotype. The V and J genes are TRBV5-1 and TRBJ1-1, with TRBD1 identical over 7 bases. Germline V gene sequence: CDR1 SGHRS, CDR2 YFSETQ. V shed 8 bases, J shed 0 bases, and the junction held 7 bases outside the gene matches. The CDR3 loop spans 14 amino acids. DNA for the CDR3: TGCGCCAGTTCGACAGGGCGGATGAACACTGAAGCTTTCTTT. Protein sequence: CASSTGRMNTEAFF.

This clonotype was detected ten times or more. Here the CDR3 reads CSVERAGSGELFF. CDR3 bases: TGCAGCGTTGAGCGGGCAGGGTCCGGGGAGCTGTTTTTT. The chain has TRBV29-1 and TRBJ2-2; possibly TRBD1 or TRBD2 for D (5 bases each). This CDR3 contains 13 residues. Per the germline V gene, CDR1 is SQVTM and CDR2 is ANQGSEA. V was shortened by 3 bases and J by 6 bases, with 11 bases between the two germline ends.

This clonotype has a count of ten or more. This chain uses TRBV6-1 with TRBJ2-2, with D perhaps matching TRBD1 (5 bases). V gave up 7 bases and J gave up 2 bases, with 17 bases separating them. Germline-derived CDR1 and CDR2 are MNHNS and SASEGT. The CDR3 covers 16 residues. The CDR3 protein is CASTLGAGRNTGELFF. CDR3 bases: TGTGCCAGCACTTTAGGGGCAGGCCGTAACACCGGGGAGCTGTTTTTT.

At least ten counts were recorded for this clonotype. The chain couples TRBV5-1 to TRBJ2-1, with no clear D. V was pared by 1 base and J by 8 bases, with 7 bases between. The CDR3 runs 12 residues. Germline CDR1 and CDR2: SGHRS and YFSETQ. CDR3 nucleotides: TGCGCCAGCAGCTTGAATTCCCATGAGCAGTTCTTC. It specifies CASSLNSHEQFF.

The table lists this clonotype with many counts. This chain uses TRBV5-1 with TRBJ2-5; the match to TRBD1 covers 7 bases. Germline V lookup: CDR1 SGHRS, CDR2 YFSETQ. V shed 5 bases, J shed 1 base, and the junction held 2 bases outside the gene matches. The CDR3 is 13 amino acids. CDR3 coding DNA: TGCGCCAGCAGTCGACAGGGCCAAGAGACCCAGTACTTC. Its translation: CASSRQGQETQYF.

Details on this clonotype: A much bigger clone sits one base away, suggesting this may be a read error. CDR3 region: CASGVTNPGELFF. As DNA, the CDR3 is TGTGCTAGTGGCGTTACGAACCCCGGGGAGCTGTTTTTT. The chain combines TRBV12-5 with TRBJ2-2, with D unresolved. The CDR3 consists of 13 residues. The germline V gene encodes CDR1 LGHNT and CDR2 FRNRAP.

This clonotype was observed at least ten times. The gene calls are TRBV2 and TRBJ2-1; 8 bases are shared with TRBD1. The CDR3 is 15 amino acids. The junction had 7 bases not matched to a gene; V was cut back by 9 bases and J by 0 bases. Germline V gives CDR1 SNHLY, CDR2 FYNNEI. In nucleotides, the CDR3 is TGTGCCAGAGAGAGGACAGGGAGCTCCTACAATGAGCAGTTCTTC. Residues: CARERTGSSYNEQFF.

This clonotype came up a few times. This chain links TRBV4-2 with TRBJ2-1; TRBD2 matches 8 bases. V lost 0 bases, J lost 7 bases, and 11 bases stayed unmatched. Per germline, CDR1 LGHNA and CDR2 YNFKEQ. This CDR3 contains 17 residues. The CDR3 reads CASSQDLSRGGYNEQFF. CDR3 nucleotides: TGTGCCAGCAGCCAAGATCTGAGCCGGGGGGGTTATAATGAGCAGTTCTTC.

In its sample, this clonotype was seen many times. This chain links TRBV9 with TRBJ1-1; D perhaps matches TRBD1 (5 bases). Germline-derived CDR1 and CDR2 are SGDLS and YYNGEE. The CDR3 runs 15 residues. V dropped 0 bases and J dropped 4 bases, with 13 bases sitting between them. The CDR3 reads CASSVGAGIPTEAFF. CDR3 coding DNA: TGTGCCAGCAGCGTAGGAGCAGGGATCCCCACTGAAGCTTTCTTT.

This clonotype was detected ten times or more. CDR3 DNA sequence: TGCAGTGCTAAAAGACTAGCGGCTAGCACAGATACGCAGTATTTT. This encodes CSAKRLAASTDTQYF. The V and J genes are TRBV20-1 and TRBJ2-3; 9 bases map to TRBD2. J lost 0 bases, V lost 4 bases, and 5 bases had no gene match. The CDR3 length is 15 residues. CDR1 and CDR2 (germline): DFQATT, SNEGSKA (reference sequence).

This clonotype was detected ten times or more. The rearrangement joins TRBV2 to TRBJ1-5; 8 nucleotides line up with TRBD1. V lost 8 bases, J lost 6 bases, and 6 bases stayed unmatched. The CDR3 loop spans 13 amino acids. CDR1 is SNHLY, CDR2 FYNNEI, per germline. Here the CDR3 reads CASSGQVGQPQHF. In DNA, the CDR3 is TGTGCCAGCTCGGGACAGGTCGGTCAGCCCCAGCATTTT.